Included here is one T cell receptor (beta chain) sequence, with context. Its antigen is still unknown. The CDR3 extends over 18 amino acids. The sample originates from a study of OX40 agonist ivuxolimab in advanced cancers. Turning to the study itself: Dose-escalation subjects each had hepatocellular carcinoma, melanoma, renal cell or head and neck cancer.

Overall study findings and caveats: Averaging showed that CD8+ T cells had more expanded clones than CD4+ did.

Assay used: immunoSEQ multiplex PCR; TCRdb lists only in-frame clones, some missing. The sample yields around 20,000 clones, more than 65% seen once. The sequenced sample was CD4+ or CD8+ T cells sorted from blood, obtained in a trial of the OX40 agonist ivuxolimab. The TCR was taken from an adult with an advanced solid tumor such as melanoma, head and neck, liver or kidney cancer. The chain uses TRBV21-1 and TRBJ2-5; the table's D gene call, TRBD2, was not cross checked with the DNA. TRBV21-1 is designated a pseudogene. The CDR3 DNA follows: TGTGCCAGCAGCAAAGGGGGCGGCGAGCGGGAGCAAGGGGAGACCCAGTACTTC. Protein sequence: CASSKGGGEREQGETQYF.